This TCR beta chain was observed in a study of beta chain features in type 1 diabetes. Germline CDR1 SQVTM, CDR2 ANQGSEA. V lost 7 bases and J 7 bases, leaving 14 bases between the germline ends. The CDR3 sequence is 13 residues long. The authors reverse transcribed all of the isolated RNA, so sequencing captured expressed TCRB transcripts. Assay used: immunoSEQ multiplex PCR; TCRdb lists only in-frame clones, some missing. The sample yields 620,000 or so clones, less than 20% seen once. The TCR comes from a man between 18 and 35 years old in good health. This chain joins TRBV29-1 and TRBJ1-6; D possibly corresponds to TRBD1 (5 bases). The sequenced material came from naive CD4+ T cells from blood. The DNA for the CDR3 is TGCAGCGCCCGGAGGGGACCAAATTCACCCCTCCACTTT. It yields the protein CSARRGPNSPLHF.